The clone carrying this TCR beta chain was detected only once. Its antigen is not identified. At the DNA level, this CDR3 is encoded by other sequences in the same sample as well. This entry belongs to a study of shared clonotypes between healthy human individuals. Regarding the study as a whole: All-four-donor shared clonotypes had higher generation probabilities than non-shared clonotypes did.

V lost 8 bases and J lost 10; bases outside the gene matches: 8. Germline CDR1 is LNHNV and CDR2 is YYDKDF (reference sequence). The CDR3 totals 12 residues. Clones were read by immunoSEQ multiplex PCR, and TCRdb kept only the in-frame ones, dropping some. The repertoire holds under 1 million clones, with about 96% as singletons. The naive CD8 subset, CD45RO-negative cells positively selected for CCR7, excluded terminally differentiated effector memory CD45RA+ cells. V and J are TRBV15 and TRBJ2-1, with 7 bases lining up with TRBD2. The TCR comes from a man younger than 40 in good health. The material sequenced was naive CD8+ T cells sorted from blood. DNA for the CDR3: TGTGCCACCTCCCAGGCGGGAGACGAGCAGTTCTTC. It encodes CATSQAGDEQFF.